This T cell receptor (beta chain) was captured in a study of early T cells in non-severe SARS-CoV-2 infection. Study details: Sequencing of unsorted whole blood was done on bulk RNA, leaving chains unpaired. General study findings and limits: Sequences matched to VDJdb favored anti-spike CD8 responses, while private and CD4 specificities were missed.

Each cDNA molecule carried a unique molecular identifier. Using its own MiXCR run on the 5' RACE reads, TCRdb lists one record per CDR3 protein. The table records about 71,000 distinct CDR3 sequences, roughly an eighth of them present only once. In regard to this clonotype: Its antigen is not identified.

The CDR3 totals 16 residues. J gave up 3 bases and V 5 bases, and 7 bases lay outside the gene matches. The germline CDR1 and CDR2 sequences are SEHNR and FQNEAQ (reference sequence). The gene calls are TRBV7-9 and TRBJ2-3; 11 positions agree with TRBD2. Sequenced here: whole blood, sampled at baseline. The receptor comes from an adult who was a healthcare worker with PCR-confirmed SARS-CoV-2 infection or an uninfected control (not recorded which). In nucleotides, the CDR3 is TGTGCCAGCAGCCCCCGCGGGACTAGCGGAACAGATACGCAGTATTTT. Translated: CASSPRGTSGTDTQYF.